The next 5 T cell receptor beta chains were all read from a single sample in a study of blood T cell repertoires in COVID-19. Clones were sequenced by immunoSEQ multiplex PCR, and TCRdb holds only the in-frame ones, with some missing. This sample has more than 110,000 clones, with roughly 86% found just once. The sequenced sample consisted of peripheral blood. Receptors originate from a human donor in a cohort sampled during active COVID-19.

The chain links TRBV10-3 to TRBJ1-1, with D unclear. Trimming pared 2 bases from V and 7 bases from J, leaving 8 bases between. This CDR3 contains 12 residues. Germline V gene sequence: CDR1 ENHRY, CDR2 SYGVKD. CDR3 sequence (DNA): TGTGCCATCAGTGAGACCGGCGGTGAAGCTTTCTTT. This gives the protein CAISETGGEAFF.

V usage is TRBV28 and J usage is TRBJ1-4, with D uncertain. The CDR3 totals 14 residues. Trimming removed 6 bases from V and 5 bases from J, with 13 bases in between. Germline loops: CDR1 MDHEN, CDR2 SYDVKM. As DNA, the CDR3 is TGTGCCAGCAGGCGAGCGTTGCCGAATGAAAAACTGTTTTTT. This sequence encodes CASRRALPNEKLFF.

This clone has just one count. The chain joins TRBV15 to TRBJ2-1; D not resolved. V was trimmed by 1 base and J by 7 bases, leaving 11 bases between them. CDR3 size: 14 residues. Germline CDR1 is LNHNV and CDR2 is YYDKDF (reference sequence). CDR3: CATSRALSRNEQFF. The CDR3 DNA follows: TGTGCCACCAGCAGAGCCCTCTCTCGGAATGAGCAGTTCTTC.

V and J are TRBV16 and TRBJ1-2, with a tentative D call TRBD1 (6 bases). V was pared by 6 bases and J by 3 bases, with 11 bases between. CDR1 is KGHSY and CDR2 is FQNENV in the germline V gene. This CDR3 region has 13 residues. The CDR3 bases are TGTGCCAGCAGTCTGAAGGGGGACTATGGCTACACCTTC. This sequence encodes CASSLKGDYGYTF.

This clone was counted between two and nine times. The chain joins TRBV7-6 to TRBJ2-5, with 11 bases aligning to TRBD2. The CDR3 covers 16 residues. J gave up 2 bases and V 5 bases, and 7 bases lay outside the gene matches. CDR1 is SGHVS and CDR2 is FNYEAQ in the germline V gene. In nucleotides, the CDR3 is TGTGCCAGCAGCGCCTTTAGCGGGAGGGGGCAAGAGACCCAGTACTTC. Encoded protein: CASSAFSGRGQETQYF. The whole variable domain, filled in from reference TRBV7-6 and TRBJ2-5, reads GAGVSQSPRYKVTKRGQDVALRCDPISGHVSLYWYRQALGQGPEFLTYFNYEAQQDKSGLPNDRFSAERPEGSISTLTIQRTEQRDSAMYRCASSAFSGRGQETQYFGPGTRLLVL.